This T cell receptor beta chain was obtained from a study of T cell changes during pregnancy in multiple sclerosis. Germline V gene data show CDR1 as MNHEY and CDR2 as SMNVEV (reference sequence). V shed 0 bases and J 2 bases; nucleotides not matched to a gene: 8. CDR3 length: 17 amino acids. Sequencing used immunoSEQ multiplex PCR; TCRdb keeps in-frame clones, though not all of them. The sample lists roughly 69,000 clones; approximately 90% were seen once. The receptor was isolated from a female donor with multiple sclerosis, enrolled in a pregnancy study. The V call is TRBV27, the J call TRBJ2-7; 9 bases are a match to TRBD2. The starting material was peripheral blood, obtained in the third trimester of pregnancy. The CDR3 region is CASSLSGSGGYAYEQYF. DNA of the CDR3: TGTGCCAGCAGTTTATCAGGAAGCGGGGGGTACGCCTACGAGCAGTACTTC.